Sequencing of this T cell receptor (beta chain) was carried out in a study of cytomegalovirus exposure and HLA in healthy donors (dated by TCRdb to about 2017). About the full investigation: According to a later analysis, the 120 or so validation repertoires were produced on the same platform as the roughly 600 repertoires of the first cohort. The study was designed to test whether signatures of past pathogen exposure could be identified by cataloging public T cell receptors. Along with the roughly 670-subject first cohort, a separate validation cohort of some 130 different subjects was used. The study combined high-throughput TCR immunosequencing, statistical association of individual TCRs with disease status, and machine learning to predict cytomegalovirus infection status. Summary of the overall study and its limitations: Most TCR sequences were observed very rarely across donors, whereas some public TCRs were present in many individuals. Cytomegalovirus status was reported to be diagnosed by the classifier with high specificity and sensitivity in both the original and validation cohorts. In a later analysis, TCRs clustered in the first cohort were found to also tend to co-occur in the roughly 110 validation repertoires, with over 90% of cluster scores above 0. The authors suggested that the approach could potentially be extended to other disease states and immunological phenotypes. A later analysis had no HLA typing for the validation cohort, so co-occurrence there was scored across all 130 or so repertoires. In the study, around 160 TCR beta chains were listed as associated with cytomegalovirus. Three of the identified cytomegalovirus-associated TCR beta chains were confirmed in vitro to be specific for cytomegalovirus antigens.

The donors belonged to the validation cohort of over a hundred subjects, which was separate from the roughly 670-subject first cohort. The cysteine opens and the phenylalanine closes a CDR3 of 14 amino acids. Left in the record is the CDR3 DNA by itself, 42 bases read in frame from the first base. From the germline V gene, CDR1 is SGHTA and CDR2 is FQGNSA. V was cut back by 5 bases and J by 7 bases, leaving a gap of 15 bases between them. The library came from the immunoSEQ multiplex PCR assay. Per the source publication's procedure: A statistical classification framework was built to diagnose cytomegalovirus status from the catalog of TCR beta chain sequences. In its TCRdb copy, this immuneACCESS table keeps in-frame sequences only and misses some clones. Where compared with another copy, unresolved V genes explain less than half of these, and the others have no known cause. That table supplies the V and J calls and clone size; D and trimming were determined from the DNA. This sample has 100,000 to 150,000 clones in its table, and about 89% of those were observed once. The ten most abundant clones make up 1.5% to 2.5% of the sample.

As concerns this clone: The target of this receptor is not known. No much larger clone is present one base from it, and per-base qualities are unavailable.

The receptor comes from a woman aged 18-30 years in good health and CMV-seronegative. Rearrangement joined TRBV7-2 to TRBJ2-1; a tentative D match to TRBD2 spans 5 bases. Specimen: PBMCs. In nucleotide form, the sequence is TGTGCCAGCAGCCCCGAGAGGGTGGGTAATGAGCAGTTCTTC. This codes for CASSPERVGNEQFF.